This section outlines one TCR beta chain sequence together with its context. The target antigen is unknown. This specimen belongs to a study of cytomegalovirus exposure and HLA in healthy donors. About the study: One earlier analysis, a look at 180 million or so T cells, found some 120 million unique TCR beta sequences.

Study-level findings and limits: Presence/absence analyses assumed roughly uniform sequencing depth across donors. A later analysis linked a missense variant in DCLRE1C to the trimming of TCR beta V and J genes.

Vbeta (60) and Jbeta (13) primers were used in the PCR. TCRdb's table, derived via immunoSEQ multiplex PCR, lists solely in-frame clones and lacks some. Of over 130,000 clones listed, 70% to 80% are singletons. The receptor comes from a human donor in good health. The sequencing input was PBMCs.

CDR3 nucleotides: TGCAGCGTTGATGTGTCGGGGATAGATGGCTACACCTTC. Protein: CSVDVSGIDGYTF. V usage is TRBV29-1 and J usage is TRBJ1-2; D remains unclear. CDR1 is SQVTM and CDR2 is ANQGSEA in the germline V gene. Trimming removed 3 bases from V and 6 bases from J, with 14 bases in between. This CDR3 contains 13 residues.